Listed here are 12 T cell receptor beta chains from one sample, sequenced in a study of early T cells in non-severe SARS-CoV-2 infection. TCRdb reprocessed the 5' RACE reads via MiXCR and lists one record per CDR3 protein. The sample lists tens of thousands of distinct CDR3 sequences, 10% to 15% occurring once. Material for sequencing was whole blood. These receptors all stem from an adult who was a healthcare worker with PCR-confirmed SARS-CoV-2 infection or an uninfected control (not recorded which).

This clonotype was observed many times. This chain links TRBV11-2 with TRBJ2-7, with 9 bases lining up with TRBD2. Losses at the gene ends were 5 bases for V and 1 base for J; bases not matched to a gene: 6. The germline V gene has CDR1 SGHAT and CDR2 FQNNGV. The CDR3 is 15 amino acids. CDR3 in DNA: TGTGCCAGCAGCGCTCTGCGGGGGGGTTCCTACGAGCAGTACTTC. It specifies CASSALRGGSYEQYF.

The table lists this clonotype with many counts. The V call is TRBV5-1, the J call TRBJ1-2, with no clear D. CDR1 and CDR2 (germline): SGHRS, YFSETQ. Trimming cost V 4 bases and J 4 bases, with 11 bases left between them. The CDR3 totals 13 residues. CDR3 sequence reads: CASSLDKGYGYTF. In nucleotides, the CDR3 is TGCGCCAGCAGCCTTGACAAGGGCTATGGCTACACCTTC.

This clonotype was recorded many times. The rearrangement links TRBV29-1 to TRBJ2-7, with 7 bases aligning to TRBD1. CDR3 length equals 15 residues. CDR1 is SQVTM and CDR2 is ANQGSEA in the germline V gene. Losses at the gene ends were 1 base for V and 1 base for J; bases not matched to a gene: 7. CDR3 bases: TGCAGCGTTGAAGGGACGGGGACAGAATCCTACGAGCAGTACTTC. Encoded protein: CSVEGTGTESYEQYF.

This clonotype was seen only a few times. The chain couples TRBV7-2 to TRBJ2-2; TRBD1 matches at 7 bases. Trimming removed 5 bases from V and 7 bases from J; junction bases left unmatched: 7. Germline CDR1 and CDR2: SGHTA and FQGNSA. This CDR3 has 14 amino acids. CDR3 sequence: CASSPGGGFGELFF. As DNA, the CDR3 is TGTGCCAGCAGCCCAGGGGGTGGCTTCGGGGAGCTGTTTTTT.

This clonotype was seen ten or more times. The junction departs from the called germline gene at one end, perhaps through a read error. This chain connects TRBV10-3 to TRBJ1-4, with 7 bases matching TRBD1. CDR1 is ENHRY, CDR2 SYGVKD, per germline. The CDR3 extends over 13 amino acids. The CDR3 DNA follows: TGTGCCACGAGCGGGACAGATATTGAAAAACTGTCTTTT. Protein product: CATSGTDIEKLSF.

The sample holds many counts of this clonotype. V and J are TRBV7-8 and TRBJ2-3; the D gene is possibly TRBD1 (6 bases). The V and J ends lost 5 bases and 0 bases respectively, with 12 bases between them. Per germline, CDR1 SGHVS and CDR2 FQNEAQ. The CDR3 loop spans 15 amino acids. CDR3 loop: CASSQLRGSTDTQYF. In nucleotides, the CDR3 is TGTGCCAGCAGCCAGCTTAGGGGGAGCACAGATACGCAGTATTTT. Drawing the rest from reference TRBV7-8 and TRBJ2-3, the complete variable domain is GAGVSQSPRYKVAKRGQDVALRCDPISGHVSLFWYQQALGQGPEFLTYFQNEAQLDKSGLPSDRFFAERPEGSVSTLKIQRTQQEDSAVYLCASSQLRGSTDTQYFGPGTRLTVL.

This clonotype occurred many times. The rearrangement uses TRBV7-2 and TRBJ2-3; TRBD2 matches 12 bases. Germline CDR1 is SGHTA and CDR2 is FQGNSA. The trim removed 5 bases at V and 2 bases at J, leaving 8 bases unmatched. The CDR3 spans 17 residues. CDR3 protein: CASSPRTSGGHTDTQYF. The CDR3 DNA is TGTGCCAGCAGCCCTCGTACTAGCGGGGGGCACACAGATACGCAGTATTTT.

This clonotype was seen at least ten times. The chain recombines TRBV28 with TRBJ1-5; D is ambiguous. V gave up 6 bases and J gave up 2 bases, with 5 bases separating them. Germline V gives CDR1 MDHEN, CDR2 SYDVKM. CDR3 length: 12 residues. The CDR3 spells CASRSGNQPQHF. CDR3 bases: TGTGCCAGCAGGAGTGGCAATCAGCCCCAGCATTTT.

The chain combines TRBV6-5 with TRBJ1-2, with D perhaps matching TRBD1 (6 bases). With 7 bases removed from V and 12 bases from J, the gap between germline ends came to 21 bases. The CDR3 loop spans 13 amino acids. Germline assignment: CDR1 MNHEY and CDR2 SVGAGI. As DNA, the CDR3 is TGTGCCAGCACCCAACAGGAGACAGGCGTCGACACCTTC. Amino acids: CASTQQETGVDTF.

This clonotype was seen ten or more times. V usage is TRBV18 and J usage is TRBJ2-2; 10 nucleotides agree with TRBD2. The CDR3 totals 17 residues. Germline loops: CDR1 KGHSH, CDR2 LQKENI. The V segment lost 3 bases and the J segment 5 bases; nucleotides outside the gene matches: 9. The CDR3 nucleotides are TGTGCCAGCTCACCTACTTCGGGACTAGCGATGACCGGGGAGCTGTTTTTT. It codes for CASSPTSGLAMTGELFF.

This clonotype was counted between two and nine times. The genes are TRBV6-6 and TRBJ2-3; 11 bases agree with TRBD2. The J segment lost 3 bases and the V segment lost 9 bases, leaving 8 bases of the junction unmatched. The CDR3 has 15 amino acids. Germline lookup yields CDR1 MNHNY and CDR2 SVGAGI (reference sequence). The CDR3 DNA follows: TGTGCCAGTAGATATAGCGGGGGGGGTACAGATACGCAGTATTTT. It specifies CASRYSGGGTDTQYF.

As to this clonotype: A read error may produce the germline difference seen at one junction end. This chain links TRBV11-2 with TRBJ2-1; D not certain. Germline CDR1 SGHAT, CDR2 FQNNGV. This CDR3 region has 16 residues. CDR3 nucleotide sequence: TGTACCAGCAGCTTCGTTCAGGCGACCTCCTACAATGAGCAGTTCTTC. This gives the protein CTSSFVQATSYNEQFF.